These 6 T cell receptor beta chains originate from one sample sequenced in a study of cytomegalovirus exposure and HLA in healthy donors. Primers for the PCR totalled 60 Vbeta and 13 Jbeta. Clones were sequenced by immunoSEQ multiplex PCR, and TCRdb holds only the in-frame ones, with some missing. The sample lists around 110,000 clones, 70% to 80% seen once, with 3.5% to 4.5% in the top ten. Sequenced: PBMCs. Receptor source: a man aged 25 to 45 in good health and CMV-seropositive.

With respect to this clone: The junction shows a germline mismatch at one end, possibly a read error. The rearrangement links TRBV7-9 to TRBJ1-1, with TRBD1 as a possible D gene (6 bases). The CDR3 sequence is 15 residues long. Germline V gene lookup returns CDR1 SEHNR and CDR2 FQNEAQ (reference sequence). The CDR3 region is CSSRGPGGMNTEAFF. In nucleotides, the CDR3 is TGTTCCAGCAGGGGACCGGGGGGAATGAACACTGAAGCTTTCTTT.

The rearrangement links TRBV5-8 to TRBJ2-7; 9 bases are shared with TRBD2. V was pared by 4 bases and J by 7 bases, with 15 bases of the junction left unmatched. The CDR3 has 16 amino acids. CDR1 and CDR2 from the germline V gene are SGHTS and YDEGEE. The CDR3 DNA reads TGTGCCAGCAGCCGCAGTTTACCGGGACTAGCATGGGAGCAGTACTTC. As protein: CASSRSLPGLAWEQYF.

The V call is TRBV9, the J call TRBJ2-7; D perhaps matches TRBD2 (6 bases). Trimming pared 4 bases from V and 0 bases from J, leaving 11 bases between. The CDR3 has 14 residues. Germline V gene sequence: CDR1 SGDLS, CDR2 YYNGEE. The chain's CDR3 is CASSPRLDSYEQYF. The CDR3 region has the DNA TGTGCCAGCAGCCCAAGACTAGACTCCTACGAGCAGTACTTC.

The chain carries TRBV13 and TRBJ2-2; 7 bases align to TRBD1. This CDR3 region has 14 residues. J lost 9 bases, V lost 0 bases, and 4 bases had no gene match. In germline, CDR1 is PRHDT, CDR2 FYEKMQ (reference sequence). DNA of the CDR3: TGTGCCAGCAGCTTAGGACAGGGGCTCCGGGAGCTGTTTTTT. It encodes CASSLGQGLRELFF.

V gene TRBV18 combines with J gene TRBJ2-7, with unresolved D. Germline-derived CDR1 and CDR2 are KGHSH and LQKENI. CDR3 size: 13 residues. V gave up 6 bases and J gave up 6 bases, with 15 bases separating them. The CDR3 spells CASSLNPQAEQYF. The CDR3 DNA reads TGTGCCAGCTCCCTTAACCCCCAGGCCGAGCAGTACTTC.

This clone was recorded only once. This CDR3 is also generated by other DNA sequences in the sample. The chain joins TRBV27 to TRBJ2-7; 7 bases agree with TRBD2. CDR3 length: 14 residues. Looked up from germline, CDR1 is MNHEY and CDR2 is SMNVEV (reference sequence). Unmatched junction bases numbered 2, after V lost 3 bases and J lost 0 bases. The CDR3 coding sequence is TGTGCCAGCAGTTTGGGGGGGTACTCCTACGAGCAGTACTTC. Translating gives CASSLGGYSYEQYF.